Presented here are 6 T cell receptor beta chains from one specimen sequenced in a study of technical replicates of blood from four donors. Measured with immunoSEQ multiplex PCR; TCRdb has only the in-frame clones, and not every one. This table has over 75,000 clones, approximately 95% appearing once. The material sequenced was T cells isolated from PBMCs. The source is a human donor in good health.

V is TRBV7-2 and J is TRBJ2-7, with D maybe TRBD1 (6 bases). The CDR3 spans 12 residues. V lost 3 bases to trimming and J lost 3 bases, with 6 bases between them. Germline CDR1 SGHTA, CDR2 FQGNSA. The CDR3 DNA reads as TGTGCCAGCAGCTTCAGGGGCTACGAGCAGTACTTC. It encodes CASSFRGYEQYF.

The chain combines TRBV5-1 with TRBJ2-3, with D possibly TRBD1 on 5 matching bases. Germline CDR1 is SGHRS and CDR2 is YFSETQ. Trimming shortened V by 1 base and J by 4 bases, and 10 bases separated the two germline ends. The CDR3 runs 14 residues. The CDR3 is CASSLSTVPDTQYF. The CDR3 DNA reads TGCGCCAGCAGCTTGTCGACAGTTCCAGATACGCAGTATTTT.

This chain uses TRBV6-5 with TRBJ1-1; no clear D. The CDR3 runs 13 residues. V lost 4 bases and J 5 bases, leaving 11 bases between the germline ends. The V gene's germline CDR1 is MNHEY and CDR2 SVGAGI. This CDR3 is CASSFLGGTEAFF. DNA for the CDR3: TGTGCCAGCAGTTTCTTGGGAGGGACTGAAGCTTTCTTT.

The rearrangement joins TRBV28 to TRBJ1-2; D might be TRBD1 (5 bases). CDR3 size: 15 residues. Germline lookup yields CDR1 MDHEN and CDR2 SYDVKM. Trimming stripped 6 bases from V and 6 bases from J, with 20 bases between. Written as DNA, the CDR3 is TGTGCCAGCAGCCCAGGTGGGACTATGGGGGATGGCTACACCTTC. This sequence encodes CASSPGGTMGDGYTF.

CDR3 bases: TGTGCCAGCAGGGAGCGGGGAGATACGCAGTATTTT. Its protein is CASRERGDTQYF. The V gene is TRBV2, the J gene TRBJ2-3, with 7 positions matching TRBD2. The V gene end was trimmed by 6 bases and the J gene end by 5 bases; junction bases not matched to a gene: 2. The CDR3 is made up of 12 amino acids. Germline CDR1 is SNHLY and CDR2 is FYNNEI.

V is TRBV4-2 and J is TRBJ1-3; D gene ambiguous. Between the trimmed V and J ends, which lost 0 bases and 0 bases, there was a span of 6 bases. Germline V gives CDR1 LGHNA, CDR2 YNFKEQ. The CDR3 length is 15 residues. The chain's CDR3 is CASSQDRNSGNTIYF. The DNA for the CDR3 is TGTGCCAGCAGCCAAGACAGGAACTCTGGAAACACCATATATTTT.